This T cell receptor (beta chain) was recovered during a study of T cells in localized non-small cell lung cancer. The study, taken as a whole, reports: Clonality of T cells reached its maximum in uninvolved adjacent lung, surpassing tumor. There was an association of higher blood T cell density with longer overall survival. Heterogeneity within the tumor remains possible, as just one region underwent sequencing. Within adjacent lung there appeared a median around 57 of the top 100 tumor clones.

Looked up from germline, CDR1 is SGHTA and CDR2 is FQGNSA. The CDR3 runs 13 residues. Trimming cost V 1 base and J 12 bases, with 13 bases left between them. This clone was seen only once. Its target is unknown. Sequencing used immunoSEQ multiplex PCR; TCRdb keeps in-frame clones, though not all of them. The table shows about 23,000 clones, with 85% to 90% occurring only once. The starting material was peripheral blood, obtained before any cancer treatment. This receptor was identified in a male donor aged 60 or over with stage I lung adenocarcinoma. The V and J genes are TRBV7-2 and TRBJ2-1; D remains unclear. CDR3 coding DNA: TGTGCCAGCAGCTTAGACGGTGGGAAGGGGCAGTTCTTC. This encodes CASSLDGGKGQFF.